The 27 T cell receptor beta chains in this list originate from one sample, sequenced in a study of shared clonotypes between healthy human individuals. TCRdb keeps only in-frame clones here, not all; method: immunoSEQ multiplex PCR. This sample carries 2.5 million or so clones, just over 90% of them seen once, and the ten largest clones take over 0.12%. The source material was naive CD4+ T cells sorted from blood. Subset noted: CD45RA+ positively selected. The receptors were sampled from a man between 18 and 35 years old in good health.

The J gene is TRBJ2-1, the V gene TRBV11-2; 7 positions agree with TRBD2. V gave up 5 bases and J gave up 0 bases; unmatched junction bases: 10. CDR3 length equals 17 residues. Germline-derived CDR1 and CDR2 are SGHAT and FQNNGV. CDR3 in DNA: TGTGCCAGCAGCAACCCCCCAGCGGGGACCTCCTACAATGAGCAGTTCTTC. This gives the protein CASSNPPAGTSYNEQFF.

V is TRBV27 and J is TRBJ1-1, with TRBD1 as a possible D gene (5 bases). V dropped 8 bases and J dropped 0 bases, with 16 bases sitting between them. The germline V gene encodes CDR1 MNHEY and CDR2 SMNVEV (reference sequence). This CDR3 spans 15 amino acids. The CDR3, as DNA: TGTGCCAGCCAGGGAGTACCCCCGTTGAACACTGAAGCTTTCTTT. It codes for CASQGVPPLNTEAFF.

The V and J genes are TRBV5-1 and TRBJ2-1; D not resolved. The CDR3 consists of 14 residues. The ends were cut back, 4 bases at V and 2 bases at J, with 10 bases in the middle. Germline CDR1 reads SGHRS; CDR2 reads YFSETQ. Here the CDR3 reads CASSLSPTYNEQFF. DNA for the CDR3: TGCGCCAGCAGCCTCTCTCCCACCTACAATGAGCAGTTCTTC.

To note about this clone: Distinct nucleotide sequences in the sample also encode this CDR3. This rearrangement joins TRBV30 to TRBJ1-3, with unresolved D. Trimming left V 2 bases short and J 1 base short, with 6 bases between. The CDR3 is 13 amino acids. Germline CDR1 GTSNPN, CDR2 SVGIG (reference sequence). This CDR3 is CAWSRSSGNTIYF. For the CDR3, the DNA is TGTGCCTGGAGTAGGTCTTCTGGAAACACCATATATTTT.

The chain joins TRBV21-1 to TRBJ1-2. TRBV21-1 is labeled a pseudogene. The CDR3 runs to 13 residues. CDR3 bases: TGTGCCAGCAGCAAAGAGATTCGGGGTGGCTACACCTTC. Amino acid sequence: CASSKEIRGGYTF.

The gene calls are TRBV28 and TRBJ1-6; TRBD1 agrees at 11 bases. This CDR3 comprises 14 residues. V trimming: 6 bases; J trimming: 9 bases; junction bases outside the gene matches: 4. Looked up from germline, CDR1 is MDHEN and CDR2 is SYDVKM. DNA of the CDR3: TGTGCCAGCAGACCGGGACAGGGGGGTTCACCCCTCCACTTT. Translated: CASRPGQGGSPLHF.

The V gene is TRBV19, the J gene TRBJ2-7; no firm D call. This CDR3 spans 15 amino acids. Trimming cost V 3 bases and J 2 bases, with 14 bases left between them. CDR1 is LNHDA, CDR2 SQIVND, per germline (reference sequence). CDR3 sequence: CASSIQAGNPYEQYF. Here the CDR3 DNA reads TGTGCCAGTAGTATCCAGGCAGGCAACCCCTACGAGCAGTACTTC.

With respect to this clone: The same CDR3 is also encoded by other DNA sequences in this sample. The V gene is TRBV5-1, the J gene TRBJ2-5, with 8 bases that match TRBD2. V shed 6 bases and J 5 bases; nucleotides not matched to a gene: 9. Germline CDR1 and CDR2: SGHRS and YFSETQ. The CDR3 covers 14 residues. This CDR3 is CASTPGGPGETQYF. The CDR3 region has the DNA TGCGCCAGCACCCCGGGGGGGCCGGGGGAGACCCAGTACTTC. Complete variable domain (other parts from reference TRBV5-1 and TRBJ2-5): KAGVTQTPRYLIKTRGQQVTLSCSPISGHRSVSWYQQTPGQGLQFLFEYFSETQRNKGNFPGRFSGRQFSNSRSEMNVSTLELGDSALYLCASTPGGPGETQYFGPGTRLLVL.

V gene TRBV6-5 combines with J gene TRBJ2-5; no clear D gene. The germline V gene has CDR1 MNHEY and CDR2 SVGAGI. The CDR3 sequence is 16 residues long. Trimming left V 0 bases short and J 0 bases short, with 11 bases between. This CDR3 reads CASSYSRSMYQETQYF. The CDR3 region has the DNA TGTGCCAGCAGTTACTCGAGGTCCATGTACCAAGAGACCCAGTACTTC.

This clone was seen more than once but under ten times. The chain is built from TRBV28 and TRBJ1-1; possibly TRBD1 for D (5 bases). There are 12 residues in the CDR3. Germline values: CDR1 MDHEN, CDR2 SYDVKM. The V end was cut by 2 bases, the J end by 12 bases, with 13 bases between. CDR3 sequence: CASSLGAGMPFF. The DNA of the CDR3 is TGTGCCAGCAGTTTAGGGGCAGGGATGCCTTTCTTT.

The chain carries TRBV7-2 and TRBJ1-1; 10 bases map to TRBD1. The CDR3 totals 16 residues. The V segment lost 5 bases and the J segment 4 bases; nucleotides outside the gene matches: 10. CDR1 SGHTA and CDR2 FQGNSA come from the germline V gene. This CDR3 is CASSGRQGARGTEAFF. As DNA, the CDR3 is TGTGCCAGCAGCGGACGACAGGGGGCGCGGGGCACTGAAGCTTTCTTT.

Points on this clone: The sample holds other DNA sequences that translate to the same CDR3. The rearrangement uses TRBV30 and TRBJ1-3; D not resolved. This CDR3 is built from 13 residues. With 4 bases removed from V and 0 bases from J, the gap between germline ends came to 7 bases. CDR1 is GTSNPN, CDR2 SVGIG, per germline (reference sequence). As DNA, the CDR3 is TGTGCCTGGACCCAAAACTCTGGAAACACCATATATTTT. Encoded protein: CAWTQNSGNTIYF.

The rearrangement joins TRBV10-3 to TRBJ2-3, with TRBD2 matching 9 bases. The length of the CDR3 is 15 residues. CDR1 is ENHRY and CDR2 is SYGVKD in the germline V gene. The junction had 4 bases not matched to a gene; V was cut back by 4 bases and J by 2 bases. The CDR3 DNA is TGTGCCATCAGTGGTGTAGCGGGGGCCACAGATACGCAGTATTTT. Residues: CAISGVAGATDTQYF.

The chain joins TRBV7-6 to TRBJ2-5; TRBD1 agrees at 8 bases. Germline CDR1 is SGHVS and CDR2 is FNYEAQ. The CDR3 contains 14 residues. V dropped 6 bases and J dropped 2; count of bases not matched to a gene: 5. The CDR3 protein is CASSLHRGQETQYF. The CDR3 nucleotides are TGTGCCAGCAGTCTCCACAGGGGGCAAGAGACCCAGTACTTC.

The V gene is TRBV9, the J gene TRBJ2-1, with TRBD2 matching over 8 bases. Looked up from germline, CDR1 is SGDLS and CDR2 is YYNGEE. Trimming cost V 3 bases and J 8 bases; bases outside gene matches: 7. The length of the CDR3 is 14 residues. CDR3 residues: CASSDLAGRDEQFF. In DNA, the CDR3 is TGTGCCAGCAGCGATCTAGCGGGTAGGGATGAGCAGTTCTTC.

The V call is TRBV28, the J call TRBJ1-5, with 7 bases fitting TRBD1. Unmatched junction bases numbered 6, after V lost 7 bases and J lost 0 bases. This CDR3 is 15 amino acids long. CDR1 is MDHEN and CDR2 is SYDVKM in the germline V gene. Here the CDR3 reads CASTQGGFSNQPQHF. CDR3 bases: TGTGCCAGCACCCAGGGGGGATTTAGCAATCAGCCCCAGCATTTT.

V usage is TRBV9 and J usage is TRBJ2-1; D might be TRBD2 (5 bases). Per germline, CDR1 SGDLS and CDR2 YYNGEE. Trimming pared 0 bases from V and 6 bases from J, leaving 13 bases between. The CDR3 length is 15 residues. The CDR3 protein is CASSVVPSSSNEQFF. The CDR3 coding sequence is TGTGCCAGCAGCGTAGTCCCCTCTAGCAGCAATGAGCAGTTCTTC.

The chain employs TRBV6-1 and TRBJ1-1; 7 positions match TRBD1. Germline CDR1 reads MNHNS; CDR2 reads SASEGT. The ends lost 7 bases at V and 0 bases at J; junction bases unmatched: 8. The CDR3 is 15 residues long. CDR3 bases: TGTGCCAGCACCGTAGAAGGGGGCCTGAACACTGAAGCTTTCTTT. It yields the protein CASTVEGGLNTEAFF.

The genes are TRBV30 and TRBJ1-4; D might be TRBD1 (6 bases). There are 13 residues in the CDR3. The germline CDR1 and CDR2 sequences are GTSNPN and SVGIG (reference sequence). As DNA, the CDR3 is TGTGCTATAATGGGGGCTCCGGACGAAAAACTGTTTTTT. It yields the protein CAIMGAPDEKLFF.

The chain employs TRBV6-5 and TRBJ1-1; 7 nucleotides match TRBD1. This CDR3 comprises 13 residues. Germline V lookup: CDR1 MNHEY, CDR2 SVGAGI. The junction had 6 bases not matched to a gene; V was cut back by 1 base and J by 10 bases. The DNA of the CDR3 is TGTGCCAGCAGTTACTTCAGGGGGGAAGCAGCTTTCTTT. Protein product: CASSYFRGEAAFF.

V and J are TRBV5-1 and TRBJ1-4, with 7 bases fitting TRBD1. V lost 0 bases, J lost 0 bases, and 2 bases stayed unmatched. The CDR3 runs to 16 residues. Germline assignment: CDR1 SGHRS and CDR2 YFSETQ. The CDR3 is CASSLVGTATNEKLFF. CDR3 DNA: TGCGCCAGCAGCTTGGTAGGGACAGCAACTAATGAAAAACTGTTTTTT.

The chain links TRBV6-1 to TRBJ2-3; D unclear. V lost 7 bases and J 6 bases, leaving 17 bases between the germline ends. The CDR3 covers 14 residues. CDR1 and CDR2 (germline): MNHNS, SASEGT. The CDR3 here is CASKEGRPQDTQYF. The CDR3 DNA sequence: TGTGCCAGCAAGGAAGGCAGGCCCCAGGATACGCAGTATTTT.

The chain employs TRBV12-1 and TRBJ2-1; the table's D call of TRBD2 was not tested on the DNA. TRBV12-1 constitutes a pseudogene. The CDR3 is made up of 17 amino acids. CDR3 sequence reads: CASSFAWRDSSYNEQFF. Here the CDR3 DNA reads TGTGCCAGCAGCTTTGCTTGGCGGGACTCCTCCTACAATGAGCAGTTCTTC.

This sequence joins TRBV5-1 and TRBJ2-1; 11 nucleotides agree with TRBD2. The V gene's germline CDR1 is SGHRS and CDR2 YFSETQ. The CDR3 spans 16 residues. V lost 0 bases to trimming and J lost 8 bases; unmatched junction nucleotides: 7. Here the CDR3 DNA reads TGCGCCAGCAGCTTGGGTTTAGCGGGAGGGTCCCATGAGCAGTTCTTC. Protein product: CASSLGLAGGSHEQFF.

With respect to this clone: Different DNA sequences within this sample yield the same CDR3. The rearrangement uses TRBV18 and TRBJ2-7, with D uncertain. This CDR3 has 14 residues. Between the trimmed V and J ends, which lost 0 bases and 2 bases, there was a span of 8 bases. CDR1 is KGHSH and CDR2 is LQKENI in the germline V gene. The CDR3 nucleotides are TGTGCCAGCTCACCACCGCGTGCCCCCTACGAGCAGTACTTC. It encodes CASSPPRAPYEQYF.

The CDR3, as DNA: TGTGCCAGCAGTAATCGGGACAGGAACTATGGCTACACCTTC. This codes for CASSNRDRNYGYTF. The rearrangement links TRBV6-5 to TRBJ1-2; 8 positions agree with TRBD1. Germline V lookup: CDR1 MNHEY, CDR2 SVGAGI. The CDR3 is made up of 14 amino acids. The V gene end was trimmed by 5 bases and the J gene end by 2 bases; junction bases not matched to a gene: 4.

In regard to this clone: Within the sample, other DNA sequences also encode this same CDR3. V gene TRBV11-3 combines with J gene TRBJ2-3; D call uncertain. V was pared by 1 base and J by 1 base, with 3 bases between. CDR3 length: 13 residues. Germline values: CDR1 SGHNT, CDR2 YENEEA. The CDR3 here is CASSLGGTDTQYF. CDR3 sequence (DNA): TGTGCCAGCAGCTTAGGCGGCACAGATACGCAGTATTTT.